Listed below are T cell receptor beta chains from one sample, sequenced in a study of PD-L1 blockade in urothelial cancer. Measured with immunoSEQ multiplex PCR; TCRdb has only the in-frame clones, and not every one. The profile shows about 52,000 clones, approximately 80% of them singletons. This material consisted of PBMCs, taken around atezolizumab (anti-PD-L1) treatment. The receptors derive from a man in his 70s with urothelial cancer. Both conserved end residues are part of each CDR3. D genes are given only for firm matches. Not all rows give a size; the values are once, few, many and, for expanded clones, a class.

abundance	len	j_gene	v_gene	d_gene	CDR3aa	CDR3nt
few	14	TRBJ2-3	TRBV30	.	CAWSVLGSTDTQYF	TGTGCCTGGAGTGTGCTGGGCAGCACAGATACGCAGTATTTT
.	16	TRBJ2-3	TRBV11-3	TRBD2	CASSWTSGRVTDTQYF	TGTGCCAGCAGCTGGACTAGCGGGAGGGTCACAGATACGCAGTATTTT
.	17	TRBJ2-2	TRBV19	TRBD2	CASSTRGREGRTGELFF	TGTGCCAGTAGCACAAGGGGGCGGGAGGGGAGGACCGGGGAGCTGTTTTTT
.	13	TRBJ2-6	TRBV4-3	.	CASSHSGANVLTF	TGCGCCAGCAGCCACTCCGGGGCCAACGTCCTGACTTTC
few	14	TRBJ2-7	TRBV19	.	CASSNRGGGGEQYF	TGTGCCAGTAGTAACAGGGGGGGCGGCGGCGAGCAGTACTTC
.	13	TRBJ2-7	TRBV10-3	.	CAVGSSKGYEQYF	TGTGCCGTAGGCTCTAGTAAGGGGTACGAGCAGTACTTC
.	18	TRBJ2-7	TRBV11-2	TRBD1	CASSLSFPDRGLTYEQYF	TGTGCCAGCAGCTTAAGTTTTCCTGACAGGGGCCTTACCTACGAGCAGTACTTC
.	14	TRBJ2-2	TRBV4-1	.	CASSPTGNTGELFF	TGCGCCAGCAGCCCGACAGGGAACACCGGGGAGCTGTTTTTT
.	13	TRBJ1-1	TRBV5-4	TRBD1	CASSPDRGRSAFF	TGTGCCAGCAGCCCCGACAGGGGACGATCAGCTTTCTTT
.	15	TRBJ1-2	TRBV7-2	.	CASSLPTALPGGYTF	TGTGCCAGCAGCTTACCGACAGCCCTCCCGGGTGGCTACACCTTC
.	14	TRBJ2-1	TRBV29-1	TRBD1	CSVRDRGFDNEQFF	TGCAGCGTGCGGGACAGGGGCTTCGACAATGAGCAGTTCTTC
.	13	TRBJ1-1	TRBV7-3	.	CASSFGRNTEAFF	TGTGCCAGCAGCTTCGGGAGGAACACTGAAGCTTTCTTT
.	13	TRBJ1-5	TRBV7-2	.	CASSLGADQPQHF	TGTGCCAGCAGCTTAGGGGCAGATCAGCCCCAGCATTTT
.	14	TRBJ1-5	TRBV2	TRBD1	CASSRSGGNQPQHF	TGTGCCAGCAGTCGTTCAGGGGGAAATCAGCCCCAGCATTTT
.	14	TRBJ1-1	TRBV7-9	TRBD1	CASSPGQGETEAFF	TGTGCCAGCAGCCCCGGACAGGGGGAGACTGAAGCTTTCTTT
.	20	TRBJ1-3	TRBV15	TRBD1	CATSRDLGQGAARSGNTIYF	TGTGCCACCAGCAGAGATCTGGGACAGGGGGCAGCTCGGTCTGGAAACACCATATATTTT
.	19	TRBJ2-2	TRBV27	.	CASSLKFSIWALNTGELFF	TGTGCCAGCAGTTTAAAGTTTAGTATCTGGGCGCTGAACACCGGGGAGCTGTTTTTT
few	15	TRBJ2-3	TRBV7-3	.	CASSSQGQSTDTQYF	TGTGCCAGCAGCTCGCAGGGGCAGAGCACAGATACGCAGTATTTT
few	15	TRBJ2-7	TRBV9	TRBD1	CASSAGADRAAEQYF	TGTGCCAGCAGCGCAGGGGCCGACAGGGCGGCCGAGCAGTACTTC
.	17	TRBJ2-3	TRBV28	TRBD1	CASSLPGTGVRTDTQYF	TGTGCCAGCAGTCTCCCAGGGACAGGGGTTCGTACAGATACGCAGTATTTT
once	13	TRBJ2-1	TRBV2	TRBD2	CASRSGGNGEQFF	TGTGCCAGCCGGAGCGGGGGTAATGGTGAGCAGTTCTTC
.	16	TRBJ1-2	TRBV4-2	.	CASSQEAGRLNYGYTF	TGTGCCAGCAGCCAAGAAGCGGGACGGTTGAACTATGGCTACACCTTC
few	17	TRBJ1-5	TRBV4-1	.	CASSPGQLPRSNQPQHF	TGCGCCAGCAGCCCGGGACAACTCCCGAGGAGCAATCAGCCCCAGCATTTT
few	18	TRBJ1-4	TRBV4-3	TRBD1	CASSQDLGTGQINEKLFF	TGCGCCAGCAGCCAAGATTTGGGTACGGGACAGATAAATGAAAAACTGTTTTTT
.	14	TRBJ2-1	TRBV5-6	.	CASSPGANYNEQFF	TGTGCCAGCAGCCCGGGAGCTAACTACAATGAGCAGTTCTTC
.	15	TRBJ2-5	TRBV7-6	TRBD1	CASSDRTGGRETQYF	TGTGCCAGCAGCGACAGGACAGGGGGAAGAGAGACCCAGTACTTC
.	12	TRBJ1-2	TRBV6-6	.	CASSAGTYGYTF	TGTGCCAGCAGTGCAGGGACATATGGCTACACCTTC
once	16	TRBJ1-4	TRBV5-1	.	CASSLAPSGVGEKLFF	TGCGCCAGCAGCCTGGCGCCTTCCGGGGTCGGGGAAAAACTGTTTTTT
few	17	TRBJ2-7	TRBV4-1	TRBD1	CASSQDSSWDRGYEQYF	TGCGCCAGCAGCCAAGATTCATCCTGGGACAGGGGCTACGAGCAGTACTTC
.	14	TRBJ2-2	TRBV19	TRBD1	CASSPTGATGELFF	TGTGCCAGTAGTCCAACAGGGGCCACCGGGGAGCTGTTTTTT
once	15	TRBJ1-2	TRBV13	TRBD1	CASSLGRDREYGYTF	TGTGCCAGCAGCTTAGGCCGGGACAGGGAGTATGGCTACACCTTC
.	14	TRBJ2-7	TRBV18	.	CASSPPSRAYEQYF	TGTGCCAGCTCACCCCCTTCCAGGGCCTACGAGCAGTACTTC
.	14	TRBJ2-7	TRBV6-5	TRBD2	CASSGAGGPVEQYF	TGTGCCAGCAGTGGAGCGGGGGGGCCCGTGGAGCAGTACTTC
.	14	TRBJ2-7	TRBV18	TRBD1	CASSLLGGRDEQYF	TGTGCCAGCTCACTACTAGGGGGCCGAGACGAGCAGTACTTC
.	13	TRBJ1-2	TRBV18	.	CASSPTGYEGYTF	TGTGCCAGCTCACCTACAGGGTACGAAGGCTACACCTTC
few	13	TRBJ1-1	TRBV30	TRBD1	CAWSSTGGTEAFF	TGTGCCTGGAGCTCGACAGGGGGCACTGAAGCTTTCTTT
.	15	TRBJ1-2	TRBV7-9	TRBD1	CASSLRPGQGYGYTF	TGTGCCAGCAGCTTGCGACCGGGACAGGGCTATGGCTACACCTTC
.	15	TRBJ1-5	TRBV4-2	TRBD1	CASSHDRGSNQPQHF	TGTGCCAGCAGCCATGACAGGGGAAGCAATCAGCCCCAGCATTTT
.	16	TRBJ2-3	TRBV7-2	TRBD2	CASSLMSGGASDTQYF	TGTGCCAGCAGCTTAATGAGCGGGGGGGCCTCAGATACGCAGTATTTT
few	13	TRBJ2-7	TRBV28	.	CASSSRLGYEQYF	TGTGCCAGCAGTTCCAGACTAGGCTACGAGCAGTACTTC
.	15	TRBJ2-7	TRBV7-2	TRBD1	CASSLVGTGTYEQYF	TGTGCCAGCAGCTTAGTTGGGACAGGAACCTACGAGCAGTACTTC
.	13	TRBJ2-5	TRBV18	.	CASSHESKETQYF	TGTGCCAGCTCCCACGAATCTAAAGAGACCCAGTACTTC
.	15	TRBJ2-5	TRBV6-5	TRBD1	CASRAWGTGEETQYF	TGTGCCAGCAGGGCCTGGGGGACAGGGGAAGAGACCCAGTACTTC
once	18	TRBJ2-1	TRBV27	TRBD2	CASSSRNSGTTSYNEQFF	TGTGCCAGCAGTTCTCGTAATTCCGGGACTACCTCCTACAATGAGCAGTTCTTC
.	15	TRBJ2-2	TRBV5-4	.	CASNHNRANTGELFF	TGTGCCAGCAATCATAACAGGGCGAACACCGGGGAGCTGTTTTTT
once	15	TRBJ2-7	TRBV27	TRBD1	CASRPTGAASYEQYF	TGTGCCAGCAGGCCGACAGGGGCGGCCTCCTACGAGCAGTACTTC
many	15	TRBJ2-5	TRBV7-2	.	CASSFSIAEQETQYF	TGTGCCAGCAGCTTCTCGATAGCGGAGCAAGAGACCCAGTACTTC
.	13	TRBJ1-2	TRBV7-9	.	CASSKAEGYGYTF	TGTGCCAGCAGCAAGGCGGAGGGCTACGGCTACACCTTC
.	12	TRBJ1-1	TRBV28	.	CASSLGGVEAFF	TGTGCCAGCAGTTTAGGGGGGGTTGAAGCTTTCTTT
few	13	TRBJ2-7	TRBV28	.	CASKASASYEQYF	TGTGCCAGCAAGGCTAGCGCTTCCTACGAGCAGTACTTC
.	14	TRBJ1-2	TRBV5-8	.	CASSLALEGYGYTF	TGTGCCAGCAGCTTGGCCCTGGAGGGCTATGGCTACACCTTC
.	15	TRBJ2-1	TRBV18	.	CASSPQRVSYNEQFF	TGTGCCAGCTCACCACAGAGGGTTTCCTACAATGAGCAGTTCTTC
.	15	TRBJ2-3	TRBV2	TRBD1	CASSETGGRTDTQYF	TGTGCCAGCAGTGAGACAGGGGGCCGAACAGATACGCAGTATTTT
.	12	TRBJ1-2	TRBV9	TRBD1	CASNHRDRGYTF	TGTGCCAGCAACCACCGGGACAGGGGCTACACCTTC
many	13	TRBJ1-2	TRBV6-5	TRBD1	CASTRDSYYGYTF	TGTGCCAGCACCCGGGACAGCTACTATGGCTACACCTTC